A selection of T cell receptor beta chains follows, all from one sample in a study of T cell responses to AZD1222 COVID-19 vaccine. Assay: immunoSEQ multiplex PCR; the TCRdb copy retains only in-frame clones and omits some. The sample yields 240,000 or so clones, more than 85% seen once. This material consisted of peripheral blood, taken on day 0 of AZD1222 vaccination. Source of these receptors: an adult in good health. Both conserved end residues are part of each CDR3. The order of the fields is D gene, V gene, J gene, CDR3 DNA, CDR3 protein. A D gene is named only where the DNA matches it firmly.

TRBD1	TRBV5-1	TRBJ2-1	TGCGCCAGCAACAGGGGGGCCCCTTACAATGAGCAGTTCTTC	CASNRGAPYNEQFF
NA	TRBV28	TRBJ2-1	TGTGCCAGCATCCTGGCACTGAGCTCCTACAATGAGCAGTTCTTC	CASILALSSYNEQFF
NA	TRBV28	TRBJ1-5	TGTGCCAGCAGTTGGTCGGGGGGCCAGCCCCAGCATTTT	CASSWSGGQPQHF
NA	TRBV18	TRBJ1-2	TGTGCCAGCTCACCACCCCAGGGCGGCTATGGCTACACCTTC	CASSPPQGGYGYTF
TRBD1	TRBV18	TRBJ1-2	TGTGCCAGCTCCCAACAGGGGTTCGACTATGGCTACACCTTC	CASSQQGFDYGYTF
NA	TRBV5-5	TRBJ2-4	TGTGCCAGCAGCCCCCTTGGTGGGGGACTCAAAAACATTCAGTACTTC	CASSPLGGGLKNIQYF
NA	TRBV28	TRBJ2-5	TGTGCCAGCAGTTTATGGAAAGCGGGCCTCCAAGAGACCCAGTACTTC	CASSLWKAGLQETQYF
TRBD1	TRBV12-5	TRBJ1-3	TGTGCTAGTGGTTTACGCCCGACCGGACAGGGGAGATCTGGAAACACCATATATTTT	CASGLRPTGQGRSGNTIYF
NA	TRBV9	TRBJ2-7	TGTGCCAGCAGTGCTTTAGGAGGCGGACTTTTGGACGAGCAGTACTTC	CASSALGGGLLDEQYF
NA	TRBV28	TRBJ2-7	TGTGCCAGCAGTTTAGGGACCTACGAGCAGTACTTC	CASSLGTYEQYF
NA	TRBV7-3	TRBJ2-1	TGTGCCAGCAGCTTAATCGGGACGTATTACAGTGAGCAGTTCTTC	CASSLIGTYYSEQFF
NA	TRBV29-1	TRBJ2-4	TGCAGCGTTGCCCCCCTCGGGGGCAAAAACATTCAGTACTTC	CSVAPLGGKNIQYF